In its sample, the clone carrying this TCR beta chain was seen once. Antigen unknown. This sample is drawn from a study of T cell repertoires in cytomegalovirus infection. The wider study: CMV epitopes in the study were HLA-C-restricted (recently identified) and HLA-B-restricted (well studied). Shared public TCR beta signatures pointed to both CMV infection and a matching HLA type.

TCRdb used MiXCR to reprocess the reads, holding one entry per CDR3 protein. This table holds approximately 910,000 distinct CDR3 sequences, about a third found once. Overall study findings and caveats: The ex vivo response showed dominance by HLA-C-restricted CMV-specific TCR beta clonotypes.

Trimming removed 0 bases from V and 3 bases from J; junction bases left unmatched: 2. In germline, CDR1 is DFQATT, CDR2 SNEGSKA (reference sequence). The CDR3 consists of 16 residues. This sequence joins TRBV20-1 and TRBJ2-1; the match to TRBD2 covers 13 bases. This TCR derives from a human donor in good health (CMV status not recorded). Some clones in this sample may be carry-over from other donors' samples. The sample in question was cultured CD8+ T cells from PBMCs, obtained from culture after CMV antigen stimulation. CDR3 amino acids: CSARERLAGGYNEQFF. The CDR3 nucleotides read TGCAGTGCTAGAGAACGACTAGCGGGGGGCTACAATGAGCAGTTCTTC.